This T cell receptor beta chain was found in a study of low-dose radiotherapy and immunotherapy resistance in tumors. The ends were cut back, 5 bases at V and 1 base at J, with 14 bases in the middle. Germline V gene data show CDR1 as SGHAT and CDR2 as FQNNGV. The CDR3 spans 15 residues. With TRAV- and TRBV-specific primers, first-strand cDNA was made, covering the alpha and beta chains. Using a constant-region primer together with a V-primer adapter, TCRs were subjected to 20 PCR cycles of amplification. MiXCR, run by TCRdb on the reads, gives a single entry per CDR3 protein. The sample consists of around 17,000 distinct CDR3 sequences, around three quarters of them appearing once.

The V gene is TRBV11-2, the J gene TRBJ2-5; tentatively, D is TRBD2 (5 bases). The source of this sequence is a human donor with advanced metastatic prostate, ovarian, gallbladder or colorectal cancer (not recorded which). This table probably holds off-target reads from a library built for another chain. The CDR3 coding sequence is TGTGCCAGCAGCAACCGGAGGACGGTCCAAGAGACCCAGTACTTC. It codes for CASSNRRTVQETQYF.